This passage covers 10 T cell receptor beta chains from one sample sequenced in a study of beta chain features in type 1 diabetes. cDNA synthesis used the whole RNA isolate, giving expressed TCRB sequences. Sequencing was performed with immunoSEQ multiplex PCR; in TCRdb, only in-frame clones are kept and a portion is missing. The data contain hundreds of thousands of clones, about a tenth of them seen just once; the ten biggest clones take up roughly 1%. Findings of the study overall: Type 1 diabetes patients showed a moderate but significant shortening of TCRB CDR3s in all four CD4+ subsets.

These receptors have no identified antigens. Material for sequencing was central memory CD4+ T cells from blood. These receptors were collected from a man aged 25 to 40 with type 1 diabetes.

This chain links TRBV6-5 with TRBJ1-3; D may be TRBD1 (6 bases). The CDR3 is made up of 15 amino acids. Germline V gene lookup returns CDR1 MNHEY and CDR2 SVGAGI. V was shortened by 5 bases and J by 0 bases, with 11 bases between the two germline ends. The CDR3 loop reads CASSGRTVSGNTIYF. For the CDR3, the DNA is TGTGCCAGCAGTGGAAGGACAGTCTCTGGAAACACCATATATTTT.

The gene calls are TRBV14 and TRBJ1-4, with no clear D. This CDR3 contains 15 residues. Germline CDR1 reads SGHDN; CDR2 reads FVKESK. Between the trimmed V and J ends, which lost 0 bases and 8 bases, there was a span of 13 bases. As DNA, the CDR3 is TGTGCCAGCAGCCAAGAAGGAGGGCTAGAGGAAAAACTGTTTTTT. Translating gives CASSQEGGLEEKLFF.

The rearrangement uses TRBV4-3 and TRBJ2-5; 12 bases fit TRBD2. CDR3 length equals 15 residues. The ends lost 2 bases at V and 5 bases at J; junction bases unmatched: 3. Germline CDR1 and CDR2: LGHNA and YSLEER. The CDR3: CASSQTSGGHETQYF. The CDR3 bases are TGCGCCAGCAGCCAAACTAGCGGGGGGCACGAGACCCAGTACTTC.

J is TRBJ2-1 and V is TRBV15; D call uncertain. V dropped 0 bases and J dropped 10 bases, with 10 bases sitting between them. CDR3 length equals 13 residues. Per the germline V gene, CDR1 is LNHNV and CDR2 is YYDKDF (reference sequence). For the CDR3, the DNA is TGTGCCACCAGCAGAGATGTCTCAGGAGAGCAGTTCTTC. This encodes CATSRDVSGEQFF. Looking up the rest from reference TRBV15 and TRBJ2-1 gives the full variable domain: DAMVIQNPRYQVTQFGKPVTLSCSQTLNHNVMYWYQQKSSQAPKLLFHYYDKDFNNEADTPDNFQSRRPNTSFCFLDIRSPGLGDTAMYLCATSRDVSGEQFFGPGTRLTVL.

A few counts support this clone. The V gene is TRBV27, the J gene TRBJ2-5, with TRBD2 identical over 8 bases. V was clipped by 5 bases and J by 4 bases; unmatched bases: 9. Germline CDR1 and CDR2: MNHEY and SMNVEV (reference sequence). CDR3 length: 15 residues. In DNA, the CDR3 is TGTGCCAGCAGTGGAGGACTAGCCCGCAGAGAGACCCAGTACTTC. Protein sequence: CASSGGLARRETQYF.

This clone has a handful of counts. The chain employs TRBV5-1 and TRBJ2-5, with D possibly matching TRBD1 (5 bases). Germline-derived CDR1 and CDR2 are SGHRS and YFSETQ. Trimming pared 1 base from V and 2 bases from J, leaving 9 bases between. The CDR3 spans 14 residues. The CDR3 here is CASSLSRGQETQYF. For the CDR3, the DNA is TGCGCCAGCAGCTTGTCAAGGGGTCAAGAGACCCAGTACTTC.

The CDR3 protein is CASSEVFGGTGYGNTIYF. CDR3 DNA: TGTGCCAGCAGTGAAGTCTTCGGGGGGACAGGGTATGGAAACACCATATATTTT. The chain links TRBV28 to TRBJ1-3; the match to TRBD1 covers 9 bases. The germline V gene encodes CDR1 MDHEN and CDR2 SYDVKM. The CDR3 is 18 residues long. V lost 5 bases, J lost 3 bases, and 14 bases stayed unmatched.

This clone has more than one count but fewer than ten. Sequence at one end of the junction differs from germline and may be a read error. This sequence joins TRBV4-3 and TRBJ2-7; weak D call: TRBD1 (5 bases). The CDR3 runs 12 residues. Germline lookup yields CDR1 LGHNA and CDR2 YSLEER. For the CDR3, the DNA is TGCGCCAGCAGCCAAGGAAGGGGTTTAGCAACTTTC. Translation gives CASSQGRGLATF.

The chain couples TRBV7-2 to TRBJ1-5; D unclear. The germline V gene encodes CDR1 SGHTA and CDR2 FQGNSA. Trimming took 5 bases from V and 6 from J, leaving 14 bases between them. CDR3 length equals 14 residues. The CDR3 DNA reads TGTGCCAGCAGCCCGTACACTCTGGGTCAGCCCCAGCATTTT. Protein sequence: CASSPYTLGQPQHF.

This clone has a handful of counts. J is TRBJ2-5 and V is TRBV5-1, with unresolved D. CDR3 length equals 16 residues. V shed 0 bases and J shed 0 bases, with 12 bases lying between them. Per germline, CDR1 SGHRS and CDR2 YFSETQ. CDR3 in DNA: TGCGCCAGCAGCTTGGCCTTGTTTTCCAACCAAGAGACCCAGTACTTC. Protein product: CASSLALFSNQETQYF.